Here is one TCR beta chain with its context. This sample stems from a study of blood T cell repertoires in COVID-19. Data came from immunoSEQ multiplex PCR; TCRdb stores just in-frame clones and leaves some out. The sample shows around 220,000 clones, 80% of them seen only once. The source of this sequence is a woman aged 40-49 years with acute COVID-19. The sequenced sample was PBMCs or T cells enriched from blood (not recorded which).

The DNA for the CDR3 is TGTGCCAGCAGCTTCCGTAGAGGGGGCACTGAAGCTTTCTTT. It codes for CASSFRRGGTEAFF. The J gene is TRBJ1-1, the V gene TRBV7-2; tentative D call: TRBD1 (6 bases). The CDR3 spans 14 residues. Trimming stripped 3 bases from V and 4 bases from J, with 12 bases between. CDR1 SGHTA and CDR2 FQGNSA come from the germline V gene.